The 32 T cell receptor beta chains below were found in one sample sequenced in a study of shared clonotypes between healthy human individuals. Sequencing was performed with immunoSEQ multiplex PCR; in TCRdb, only in-frame clones are kept and a portion is missing. The repertoire holds about 470,000 clones, with roughly 77% as singletons. Sequencing used PBMCs. Receptors were obtained from a woman aged 40-49 years in good health. Some clones in this sample may be carry-over from other donors' samples.

The V gene is TRBV18, the J gene TRBJ1-4, with 10 positions matching TRBD1. Germline CDR1 and CDR2: KGHSH and LQKENI. The CDR3 has 15 residues. With 0 bases clipped from V and 5 bases from J, the junction kept 0 bases outside the gene matches. CDR3 DNA sequence: TGTGCCAGCTCACCACCGGGACAGGGGAATGAAAAACTGTTTTTT. Encoded protein: CASSPPGQGNEKLFF.

This clone was seen ten or more times. The chain uses TRBV28 and TRBJ2-1, with D unresolved. The germline V and J ends were trimmed by 5 bases and 9 bases, with 11 bases remaining between them. Germline loops: CDR1 MDHEN, CDR2 SYDVKM. The CDR3 is 12 residues long. The CDR3 sequence: CASSLRVGEQFF. Written as DNA, the CDR3 is TGTGCCAGCAGTCTAAGAGTTGGTGAGCAGTTCTTC.

V usage is TRBV2 and J usage is TRBJ1-2, with TRBD1 matching over 7 bases. Trimming removed 2 bases from V and 2 bases from J; junction bases left unmatched: 2. Germline CDR1 reads SNHLY; CDR2 reads FYNNEI. The CDR3 length is 14 residues. This chain's CDR3 is CASSEQGENYGYTF. The CDR3 DNA reads TGTGCCAGCAGTGAACAGGGGGAGAACTATGGCTACACCTTC. The entire variable domain, with the rest obtained from reference TRBV2 and TRBJ1-2, is as follows: EPEVTQTPSHQVTQMGQEVILRCVPISNHLYFYWYRQILGQKVEFLVSFYNNEISEKSEIFDDQFSVERPDGSNFTLKIRSTKLEDSAMYFCASSEQGENYGYTFGSGTRLTVV.

At least ten counts were recorded for this clone. The same CDR3 is also encoded by other DNA sequences in this sample. The J gene is TRBJ1-3, the V gene TRBV11-3; 7 bases are shared with TRBD1. V lost 4 bases and J lost 3; bases outside the gene matches: 6. The CDR3 covers 15 residues. Germline V gives CDR1 SGHNT, CDR2 YENEEA. CDR3 nucleotides: TGTGCCAGCAGCTCATCAACAGGGGTTGGAAACACCATATATTTT. Amino acids: CASSSSTGVGNTIYF.

The chain has TRBV7-9 and TRBJ1-1; 7 bases line up with TRBD1. The CDR3 is made up of 13 amino acids. J gave up 3 bases and V 11 bases, and 9 bases lay outside the gene matches. CDR1 and CDR2 (germline): SEHNR, FQNEAQ (reference sequence). The CDR3 sequence: CAAQGDVYTEAFF. CDR3 DNA: TGTGCCGCCCAGGGGGACGTGTACACTGAAGCTTTCTTT.

The genes are TRBV5-1 and TRBJ2-2, with a weak D call TRBD1 (6 bases). CDR3 size: 15 residues. Per the germline V gene, CDR1 is SGHRS and CDR2 is YFSETQ. Between the trimmed V and J ends, which lost 4 bases and 2 bases, there was a span of 12 bases. Here the CDR3 reads CASSGRTANTGELFF. The CDR3 DNA is TGCGCCAGCAGCGGACGGACAGCCAACACCGGGGAGCTGTTTTTT.

The rearrangement links TRBV6-4 to TRBJ1-1, with D uncertain. This CDR3 is 13 amino acids long. The ends were cut back, 7 bases at V and 3 bases at J, with 12 bases in the middle. Germline V gene sequence: CDR1 MRHNA, CDR2 SNTAGT. The CDR3 DNA is TGTGCCAGCAAGGCTCGGGTCGACACTGAAGCTTTCTTT. As protein: CASKARVDTEAFF.

The chain combines TRBV27 with TRBJ2-2; the match to TRBD1 covers 9 bases. The CDR3 extends over 16 amino acids. V shed 6 bases, J shed 5 bases, and the junction held 10 bases outside the gene matches. From germline, CDR1 is MNHEY and CDR2 SMNVEV (reference sequence). DNA of the CDR3: TGTGCCAGCAGATCCTCCGGGACAGGGAAAACCGGGGAGCTGTTTTTT. This gives the protein CASRSSGTGKTGELFF.

V gene TRBV5-1 combines with J gene TRBJ2-5, with 7 bases matching TRBD1. The CDR3 loop spans 14 amino acids. V lost 4 bases to trimming and J lost 2 bases; unmatched junction nucleotides: 5. Germline CDR1 and CDR2: SGHRS and YFSETQ. The CDR3 protein is CASSPGQSQETQYF. The DNA for the CDR3 is TGCGCCAGCAGCCCGGGACAGTCGCAAGAGACCCAGTACTTC.

This chain links TRBV2 with TRBJ1-1; D unclear. V lost 7 bases to trimming and J lost 0 bases, with 3 bases between them. This CDR3 region has 11 residues. Germline CDR1 is SNHLY and CDR2 is FYNNEI. Here the CDR3 DNA reads TGTGCCAGCACTATGAACACTGAAGCTTTCTTT. This codes for CASTMNTEAFF.

This chain uses TRBV15 with TRBJ2-1; 9 bases fit TRBD2. The length of the CDR3 is 16 residues. Germline V gene sequence: CDR1 LNHNV, CDR2 YYDKDF (reference sequence). V lost 0 bases, J lost 9 bases, and 9 bases stayed unmatched. The CDR3 sequence is CATSRDRAGGVGEQFF. CDR3 coding DNA: TGTGCCACCAGCAGAGATCGAGCGGGAGGAGTGGGTGAGCAGTTCTTC.

The V call is TRBV11-2, the J call TRBJ2-7; TRBD1 agrees at 8 bases. The germline V gene has CDR1 SGHAT and CDR2 FQNNGV. Trimming at V came to 1 base and at J to 1 base, leaving 15 bases not matched to a gene. The CDR3 is made up of 19 amino acids. The CDR3 DNA is TGTGCCAGCAGCTTAGGAAGGTTGCTCGACAGGGGTTTTTCCTACGAGCAGTACTTC. The encoded protein is CASSLGRLLDRGFSYEQYF.

The chain carries TRBV23-1 and TRBJ2-7, with 9 bases identical to TRBD2. TRBV23-1 is flagged as an ORF with uncertain function. The trim removed 4 bases at V and 0 bases at J, leaving 4 bases unmatched. This CDR3 region has 15 residues. Here the CDR3 reads CASSRETSGSYEQYF. The CDR3 DNA reads TGCGCCAGCAGTCGGGAGACTAGCGGCTCCTACGAGCAGTACTTC.

The chain links TRBV7-2 to TRBJ2-5; 11 bases match TRBD2. The assigned J gene may be wrong: the sequence end matches TRBJ2-7 better. The CDR3 has 18 amino acids. CDR1 and CDR2 from the germline V gene are SGHTA and FQGNSA. The CDR3 DNA follows: TGTGCCAGCAGCTTAGTGGCTAGCGGGAGGACGAGCTCCTACGAGCAGTACTTC. This codes for CASSLVASGRTSSYEQYF.

J is TRBJ2-7 and V is TRBV28; D may match TRBD1 or TRBD2 (6 bases each). Germline-derived CDR1 and CDR2 are MDHEN and SYDVKM. V was clipped by 5 bases and J by 0 bases, with 17 bases between them. This CDR3 is built from 16 residues. The DNA of the CDR3 is TGTGCCAGCAGTCCCCTAGGGGGGACCTACTCCTACGAGCAGTACTTC. Translating it yields CASSPLGGTYSYEQYF.

This clone was recorded a few times. The gene calls are TRBV5-1 and TRBJ1-1; D call uncertain. Trimming cost V 0 bases and J 4 bases, with 13 bases left between them. There are 15 residues in the CDR3. The V gene's germline CDR1 is SGHRS and CDR2 YFSETQ. DNA for the CDR3: TGCGCCAGCAGCTTGGGGCAGCAAGGAGGCACTGAAGCTTTCTTT. Translating gives CASSLGQQGGTEAFF.

The chain carries TRBV5-1 and TRBJ1-5; D not resolved. Germline CDR1 reads SGHRS; CDR2 reads YFSETQ. V lost 2 bases and J 4 bases, leaving 7 bases between the germline ends. The CDR3 spans 13 residues. This CDR3 is CASSFGQNQPQHF. CDR3 nucleotide sequence: TGCGCCAGCAGCTTCGGGCAGAATCAGCCCCAGCATTTT.

V gene TRBV29-1 combines with J gene TRBJ2-1; 12 bases align to TRBD2. The length of the CDR3 is 13 residues. Trimming cost V 4 bases and J 9 bases; bases outside gene matches: 4. Germline-derived CDR1 and CDR2 are SQVTM and ANQGSEA. CDR3 nucleotides: TGCAGCGTTGCGACTAGCGGGAGTGGTGAGCAGTTCTTC. This codes for CSVATSGSGEQFF.

The chain links TRBV10-3 to TRBJ1-2; D gene uncertain. From germline, CDR1 is ENHRY and CDR2 SYGVKD. The CDR3 has 13 amino acids. The V gene lost 4 bases and the J gene lost 0 bases, with 6 bases spanning the gap. Here the CDR3 reads CAISVGSNYGYTF. In DNA form, the CDR3 reads TGTGCCATCAGTGTGGGGTCTAACTATGGCTACACCTTC.

In its sample, this clone was seen many times. The V and J genes are TRBV2 and TRBJ2-5; 11 positions agree with TRBD2. The CDR3 has 19 amino acids. The junction had 18 bases not matched to a gene; V was cut back by 6 bases and J by 3 bases. Germline V gives CDR1 SNHLY, CDR2 FYNNEI. CDR3 residues: CASSPGTSGRRKGKETQYF. The CDR3 nucleotides read TGTGCCAGCAGCCCCGGCACTAGCGGGAGAAGGAAGGGGAAAGAGACCCAGTACTTC.

The V call is TRBV11-2, the J call TRBJ2-1, with D unresolved. The germline V and J ends were trimmed by 1 base and 8 bases, with 9 bases remaining between them. The CDR3 length is 13 residues. The germline CDR1 and CDR2 sequences are SGHAT and FQNNGV. CDR3 amino acids: CASSLGAWDEQFF. The CDR3 DNA reads as TGTGCCAGCAGCTTAGGTGCGTGGGATGAGCAGTTCTTC.

This clone showed up just a few times. The chain carries TRBV15 and TRBJ1-1; D not certain. The CDR3 contains 12 residues. Looked up from germline, CDR1 is LNHNV and CDR2 is YYDKDF (reference sequence). With 1 base removed from V and 3 bases from J, the gap between germline ends came to 3 bases. CDR3 residues: CATSRGDTEAFF. The CDR3 DNA sequence: TGTGCCACCAGCAGAGGGGACACTGAAGCTTTCTTT.

This chain joins TRBV27 and TRBJ1-5, with D tentatively TRBD1 (6 bases). The germline gives CDR1 MNHEY, CDR2 SMNVEV (reference sequence). The CDR3 extends over 16 amino acids. The V and J ends lost 6 bases and 2 bases respectively, with 17 bases between them. CDR3 in DNA: TGTGCCAGCAGCCCCCGGGGGGGCGCGGGCAATCAGCCCCAGCATTTT. Translation: CASSPRGGAGNQPQHF.

The chain is built from TRBV11-2 and TRBJ2-5; unclear D gene. The CDR3 extends over 14 amino acids. The V and J ends lost 1 base and 5 bases respectively, with 11 bases between them. CDR1 is SGHAT and CDR2 is FQNNGV in the germline V gene. The CDR3 DNA sequence: TGTGCCAGCAGCTTAGGTCGCCTTTTGGAGACCCAGTACTTC. Translation: CASSLGRLLETQYF.

The V and J genes are TRBV29-1 and TRBJ2-7; 8 nucleotides align to TRBD1. From germline, CDR1 is SQVTM and CDR2 ANQGSEA. The CDR3 length is 13 residues. V trimming: 6 bases; J trimming: 9 bases; junction bases outside the gene matches: 13. The CDR3 protein is CSVAWDRLGGQYF. For the CDR3, the DNA is TGCAGCGTCGCATGGGACAGGTTAGGGGGGCAGTACTTC.

The chain has TRBV15 and TRBJ2-3, with D hard to call. CDR1 is LNHNV and CDR2 is YYDKDF in the germline V gene (reference sequence). V lost 1 base to trimming and J lost 5 bases, with 7 bases between them. This CDR3 region has 13 residues. DNA for the CDR3: TGTGCCACCAGCAGAGCCCCACGAGATACGCAGTATTTT. As protein: CATSRAPRDTQYF.

This chain's CDR3 is CASSSSGVAGANVLTF. DNA of the CDR3: TGTGCCAGCAGCTCATCAGGGGTGGCGGGGGCCAACGTCCTGACTTTC. The rearrangement links TRBV7-3 to TRBJ2-6, with D perhaps matching TRBD1 (6 bases). CDR1 and CDR2 (germline): SGHTA, FQGTGA. The CDR3 contains 16 residues. The V end lost 4 bases, the J end lost 4 bases, and 14 bases lay between the germline ends.

This clone appeared once. J is TRBJ1-1 and V is TRBV7-2; D not resolved. CDR1 and CDR2 (germline): SGHTA, FQGNSA. The CDR3 spans 14 residues. The V end was cut by 1 base, the J end by 0 bases, with 6 bases between. CDR3 bases: TGTGCCAGCAGCTTAGGTCAGATGAACACTGAAGCTTTCTTT. Its translation is CASSLGQMNTEAFF. Drawing the rest from reference TRBV7-2 and TRBJ1-1, the complete variable domain is GAGVSQSPSNKVTEKGKDVELRCDPISGHTALYWYRQSLGQGLEFLIYFQGNSAPDKSGLPSDRFSAERTGGSVSTLTIQRTQQEDSAVYLCASSLGQMNTEAFFGQGTRLTVV.

The gene calls are TRBV9 and TRBJ1-5, with a tentative D call TRBD1 (6 bases). The CDR3 consists of 14 residues. V was trimmed by 3 bases and J by 2 bases, leaving 9 bases between them. The germline CDR1 and CDR2 sequences are SGDLS and YYNGEE. CDR3 DNA: TGTGCCAGCAGCGCAGGACAGCGCAATCAGCCCCAGCATTTT. Its protein product is CASSAGQRNQPQHF.

The rearrangement links TRBV6-5 to TRBJ1-2, with a tentative D call TRBD1 (5 bases). Germline loops: CDR1 MNHEY, CDR2 SVGAGI. This CDR3 has 14 amino acids. Trimming shortened V by 4 bases and J by 7 bases, and 16 bases separated the two germline ends. The CDR3 reads CASSWDPAGSGYTF. The CDR3 nucleotides are TGTGCCAGCAGTTGGGACCCGGCAGGGTCTGGCTACACCTTC.

In this sample, this clone turned up a few times. In DNA form, the CDR3 reads TGCGCCAGCAGCCGTACATCGGGACTAGCGCTCTACGAGCAGTACTTC. Residues: CASSRTSGLALYEQYF. V gene TRBV4-1 combines with J gene TRBJ2-7, with TRBD2 identical over 10 bases. Germline loops: CDR1 MGHRA, CDR2 YSYEKL. The CDR3 consists of 16 residues. J lost 3 bases, V lost 4 bases, and 9 bases had no gene match.

This clone was found a few times. The rearrangement joins TRBV10-3 to TRBJ2-1; tentatively, D is TRBD2 (6 bases). CDR3 size: 13 residues. In germline, CDR1 is ENHRY, CDR2 SYGVKD. V was trimmed by 0 bases and J by 9 bases, leaving 9 bases between them. CDR3 DNA: TGTGCCATCAGTGAGTCTAAGGGAGGTGAGCAGTTCTTC. This encodes CAISESKGGEQFF.